The 18 T cell receptor beta chains in this list originate from one sample, sequenced in a study of beta chain features in type 1 diabetes. Of the isolated RNA, all was reverse transcribed, and so the sequenced material was expressed TCRB transcripts. Clones were sequenced by immunoSEQ multiplex PCR, and TCRdb holds only the in-frame ones, with some missing. This table holds roughly 500,000 clones, around 28% found once. The sample consisted of naive CD4+ T cells from blood. Every receptor here comes from a man aged 18 to 30 in good health.

This chain joins TRBV7-9 and TRBJ1-2; D uncertain. The ends were cut back, 4 bases at V and 4 bases at J, with 10 bases in the middle. CDR3 length equals 13 residues. Germline V gives CDR1 SEHNR, CDR2 FQNEAQ (reference sequence). The CDR3 nucleotides are TGTGCCAGCAGCTCCTCGACGGGCTATGGCTACACCTTC. Protein product: CASSSSTGYGYTF.

This clone was observed a handful of times. This chain uses TRBV29-1 with TRBJ2-5; D is unclear. From germline, CDR1 is SQVTM and CDR2 ANQGSEA. This CDR3 contains 13 residues. V was trimmed by 2 bases and J by 5 bases, leaving 12 bases between them. Written as DNA, the CDR3 is TGCAGCGTTGAATACAGTCCATGGGAGACCCAGTACTTC. This encodes CSVEYSPWETQYF.

The chain employs TRBV2 and TRBJ2-5; D possibly uses TRBD1 or TRBD2 (5 bases each). The CDR3 totals 13 residues. Germline V gene lookup returns CDR1 SNHLY and CDR2 FYNNEI. V was clipped by 2 bases and J by 5 bases, with 9 bases between them. The CDR3 loop reads CASSELAGETQYF. The CDR3 DNA reads as TGTGCCAGCAGTGAACTAGCAGGGGAGACCCAGTACTTC.

There are a few counts of this clone. This chain links TRBV5-1 with TRBJ1-1; D not resolved. Per the germline V gene, CDR1 is SGHRS and CDR2 is YFSETQ. V gave up 0 bases and J gave up 4 bases, with 7 bases separating them. The CDR3 contains 13 residues. CDR3 region: CASSLVSLTEAFF. CDR3 bases: TGCGCCAGCAGCTTGGTTTCCCTCACTGAAGCTTTCTTT.

The V gene is TRBV25-1, the J gene TRBJ2-7, with a tentative D call TRBD1 (6 bases). This CDR3 spans 14 amino acids. The germline V gene has CDR1 MGHDK and CDR2 SYGVNS. V lost 3 bases and J lost 2, with 11 bases in between. CDR3 residues: CASSDPRGPYEQYF. For the CDR3, the DNA is TGTGCCAGCAGTGACCCCAGGGGCCCCTACGAGCAGTACTTC.

This chain connects TRBV5-6 to TRBJ2-3; D might be TRBD1 (5 bases). Germline loops: CDR1 SGHDT, CDR2 YYEEEE. CDR3 size: 15 residues. Trimming took 2 bases from V and 1 from J, leaving 11 bases between them. The CDR3 DNA sequence: TGTGCCAGCAGCTTCCCTGGGGCTGGCACAGATACGCAGTATTTT. Amino acid sequence: CASSFPGAGTDTQYF.

The chain uses TRBV18 and TRBJ2-5; D gene uncertain. The CDR3 has 12 residues. Trimming removed 5 bases from V and 3 bases from J, with 7 bases in between. Germline values: CDR1 KGHSH, CDR2 LQKENI. CDR3 sequence: CASSGPEETQYF. For the CDR3, the DNA is TGTGCCAGCTCAGGACCAGAAGAGACCCAGTACTTC.

A few counts support this clone. The V call is TRBV28, the J call TRBJ2-7; TRBD2 matches 8 bases. CDR3 size: 13 residues. Germline CDR1 MDHEN, CDR2 SYDVKM. Trimming took 11 bases from V and 3 from J; bases not matched to a gene: 9. The CDR3 region is CAAGGRGGYEQYF. DNA of the CDR3: TGTGCCGCGGGAGGCAGGGGTGGCTACGAGCAGTACTTC.

This chain links TRBV30 with TRBJ1-1; a weak D match, TRBD1 (6 bases). Germline-derived CDR1 and CDR2 are GTSNPN and SVGIG (reference sequence). The CDR3 loop spans 13 amino acids. Trimming took 2 bases from V and 3 from J, leaving 10 bases between them. CDR3 coding DNA: TGTGCCTGGAGTCCGGACAGCTACACTGAAGCTTTCTTT. Its translation is CAWSPDSYTEAFF.

The J gene is TRBJ2-7, the V gene TRBV10-1, with D possibly called TRBD1 or TRBD2 (5 bases each). Germline V gene sequence: CDR1 WNHNN, CDR2 SYGVQD (reference sequence). There are 15 residues in the CDR3. Trimming shortened V by 0 bases and J by 3 bases, and 12 bases separated the two germline ends. CDR3 coding DNA: TGCGCCAGCAGTGAGTCGAGGGGATTCAGCTACGAGCAGTACTTC. It translates to CASSESRGFSYEQYF.

This clone has just a few counts. The same CDR3 also results from other DNA sequences found in this sample. The CDR3 loop reads CSVVGYNEQFF. CDR3 nucleotide sequence: TGCAGCGTTGTGGGGTACAATGAGCAGTTCTTC. This chain uses TRBV29-1 with TRBJ2-1, with no clear D. Looked up from germline, CDR1 is SQVTM and CDR2 is ANQGSEA. This CDR3 is built from 11 residues. The V end lost 4 bases, the J end lost 4 bases, and 5 bases lay between the germline ends.

This clone has more than one count but fewer than ten. This sequence joins TRBV30 and TRBJ1-2; D is undetermined. Germline V lookup: CDR1 GTSNPN, CDR2 SVGIG (reference sequence). The length of the CDR3 is 12 residues. V lost 0 bases and J 8 bases, leaving 10 bases between the germline ends. DNA for the CDR3: TGTGCCTGGAGTGTCACCCGCAGGGGCTACACCTTC. This gives the protein CAWSVTRRGYTF.

This clone has only a few counts. V usage is TRBV5-1 and J usage is TRBJ2-1; D gene unclear. CDR1 and CDR2 (germline): SGHRS, YFSETQ. Trimming stripped 0 bases from V and 3 bases from J, with 7 bases between. This CDR3 spans 14 amino acids. The CDR3 spells CASSLATFYNEQFF. The CDR3 DNA follows: TGCGCCAGCAGCTTGGCCACTTTCTACAATGAGCAGTTCTTC.

J is TRBJ1-5 and V is TRBV28, with a tentative D call TRBD1 (6 bases). The V end was cut by 2 bases, the J end by 7 bases, with 9 bases between. There are 13 residues in the CDR3. Germline assignment: CDR1 MDHEN and CDR2 SYDVKM. CDR3 amino acids: CASSLAGEQPQHF. The CDR3 DNA sequence: TGTGCCAGCAGTTTAGCAGGGGAACAGCCCCAGCATTTT.

In its sample, this clone was seen a few times. The same CDR3 arises from other DNA sequences in this sample as well. This chain links TRBV7-2 with TRBJ1-5, with D unresolved. The CDR3 is 14 amino acids. Trimming left V 1 base short and J 0 bases short, with 4 bases between. CDR1 is SGHTA, CDR2 FQGNSA, per germline. The CDR3 reads CASSLDGSNQPQHF. Here the CDR3 DNA reads TGTGCCAGCAGCTTAGACGGTAGCAATCAGCCCCAGCATTTT.

The chain is built from TRBV25-1 and TRBJ1-2; TRBD1 agrees at 8 bases. CDR1 MGHDK and CDR2 SYGVNS come from the germline V gene. The trim removed 1 base at V and 7 bases at J, leaving 11 bases unmatched. The CDR3 spans 16 residues. The CDR3 sequence: CASSESGRGLSRGYTF. The CDR3, as DNA: TGTGCCAGCAGTGAATCAGGCAGGGGGCTTAGTCGTGGCTACACCTTC.

The chain employs TRBV29-1 and TRBJ2-7; D possibly matches TRBD1 or TRBD2 (5 bases each). CDR1 and CDR2 (germline): SQVTM, ANQGSEA. The CDR3 has 12 residues. V was clipped by 1 base and J by 7 bases, with 11 bases between them. CDR3 in DNA: TGCAGCGTTGAAGCCCCTTGGGGGGAGCAGTACTTC. Amino acid sequence: CSVEAPWGEQYF.

This chain links TRBV15 with TRBJ2-1; a possible D gene is TRBD2 (5 bases). The CDR3 sequence is 14 residues long. Germline CDR1 LNHNV, CDR2 YYDKDF (reference sequence). V gave up 5 bases and J gave up 4 bases, with 12 bases separating them. CDR3 coding DNA: TGTGCCACCAGCCCGGGCGGAGGTTACAATGAGCAGTTCTTC. Its translation: CATSPGGGYNEQFF. Together with reference TRBV15 and TRBJ2-1, the CDR3 gives the full variable domain: DAMVIQNPRYQVTQFGKPVTLSCSQTLNHNVMYWYQQKSSQAPKLLFHYYDKDFNNEADTPDNFQSRRPNTSFCFLDIRSPGLGDTAMYLCATSPGGGYNEQFFGPGTRLTVL.